Listed here are 17 T cell receptor beta chains from one sample, sequenced in a study of T cell responses to AZD1222 COVID-19 vaccine. Method: immunoSEQ multiplex PCR; TCRdb's copy keeps in-frame clones and lacks some. This sample has tens of thousands of clones, with approximately 84% found just once. The starting material was peripheral blood, obtained on day 0 of AZD1222 vaccination. All receptors come from an adult in good health.

The genes are TRBV5-5 and TRBJ1-5, with 8 bases lining up with TRBD1. J lost 4 bases, V lost 1 base, and 7 bases had no gene match. Germline V gene sequence: CDR1 SGHKS, CDR2 YYEKEE (reference sequence). The CDR3 consists of 16 residues. This chain's CDR3 is CASSLTLWTGNQPQHF. CDR3 nucleotide sequence: TGTGCCAGCAGCTTGACCCTCTGGACAGGGAATCAGCCCCAGCATTTT.

The chain is built from TRBV3-1 (or the pseudogene TRBV3-2) and TRBJ1-2; no clear D gene. The CDR3 consists of 15 residues. V gave up 1 base and J gave up 2 bases, with 11 bases separating them. Germline CDR1 and CDR2: LGHDT and YNNKEL (reference sequence). This chain's CDR3 is CASSQGVGRNYGYTF. DNA of the CDR3: TGTGCCAGCAGCCAAGGGGTAGGGAGGAACTATGGCTACACCTTC.

The V and J genes are TRBV7-2 and TRBJ1-6; a weak D match, TRBD1 (5 bases). V gave up 6 bases and J gave up 9 bases, with 24 bases separating them. Per germline, CDR1 SGHTA and CDR2 FQGNSA. The CDR3 consists of 17 residues. Here the CDR3 DNA reads TGTGCCAGCAGGCGGACTCGGGAGCAGGGTAGCTCTTCACCCCTCCACTTT. It yields the protein CASRRTREQGSSSPLHF. Variable domain in full (rest from reference TRBV7-2 and TRBJ1-6): GAGVSQSPSNKVTEKGKDVELRCDPISGHTALYWYRQSLGQGLEFLIYFQGNSAPDKSGLPSDRFSAERTGGSVSTLTIQRTQQEDSAVYLCASRRTREQGSSSPLHFGNGTRLTVT.

V and J are TRBV29-1 and TRBJ1-5; the match to TRBD1 covers 8 bases. V lost 6 bases to trimming and J lost 4 bases; unmatched junction nucleotides: 5. Germline V gives CDR1 SQVTM, CDR2 ANQGSEA. This CDR3 has 13 amino acids. Here the CDR3 reads CSVMTGANQPQHF. CDR3 coding DNA: TGCAGCGTGATGACAGGGGCAAATCAGCCCCAGCATTTT.

This chain links TRBV27 with TRBJ2-1; TRBD1 aligns across 11 bases. The V gene end was trimmed by 7 bases and the J gene end by 9 bases; junction bases not matched to a gene: 5. CDR3 length equals 13 residues. Germline-derived CDR1 and CDR2 are MNHEY and SMNVEV (reference sequence). The chain's CDR3 is CASTGQGVGEQFF. The CDR3 region has the DNA TGTGCCAGCACGGGACAGGGGGTAGGTGAGCAGTTCTTC.

The V call is TRBV6-4, the J call TRBJ2-1; 11 bases map to TRBD2. The junction had 4 bases not matched to a gene; V was cut back by 6 bases and J by 6 bases. This CDR3 region has 14 residues. CDR1 is MRHNA and CDR2 is SNTAGT in the germline V gene. The CDR3 DNA reads as TGTGCCAGCAGCGCGACTAGCGGGGTCAATGAGCAGTTCTTC. Its protein is CASSATSGVNEQFF.

The V gene is TRBV6-2 or TRBV6-3, the J gene TRBJ2-1; 8 positions agree with TRBD1. With V trimmed by 6 bases and J by 2 bases, 6 bases remained unmatched. Germline lookup yields CDR1 MNHEY and CDR2 SVGEGT. The CDR3 spans 15 residues. DNA for the CDR3: TGTGCCAGCAGCCAAATACAGGGGGCCTACAATGAGCAGTTCTTC. Translation gives CASSQIQGAYNEQFF.

CDR3 bases: TGTGCCAGCAGTTTATCCCGTTCGAGACCCTCCTACGAGCAGTACTTC. Translated, it gives CASSLSRSRPSYEQYF. The chain has TRBV27 and TRBJ2-7; D is ambiguous. In germline, CDR1 is MNHEY, CDR2 SMNVEV (reference sequence). Deletions cut 0 bases from V and 0 bases from J, with 12 bases between. CDR3 length equals 16 residues.

The count of this clone is one. V and J are TRBV6-5 and TRBJ1-5, with TRBD1 identical over 7 bases. Germline V CDR1 and CDR2: MNHEY, SVGAGI. The CDR3 consists of 16 residues. V lost 4 bases and J lost 7; bases outside the gene matches: 13. The CDR3 region is CASSWLMRQGRQPQHF. CDR3 nucleotides: TGTGCCAGCAGTTGGCTAATGAGACAGGGACGCCAGCCCCAGCATTTT.

A single count supports this clone. The rearrangement uses TRBV19 and TRBJ2-7; no clear D gene. Germline CDR1 reads LNHDA; CDR2 reads SQIVND (reference sequence). V was cut by 5 bases and J by 4 bases, with 15 bases left in between. The CDR3 extends over 14 amino acids. The CDR3 region has the DNA TGTGCCAGTAGTGGTCAGATTGATCAATACGAGCAGTACTTC. It encodes CASSGQIDQYEQYF. The full variable domain, in which reference TRBV19 and TRBJ2-7 provide the parts outside the CDR3, is DGGITQSPKYLFRKEGQNVTLSCEQNLNHDAMYWYRQDPGQGLRLIYYSQIVNDFQKGDIAEGYSVSREKKESFPLTVTSAQKNPTAFYLCASSGQIDQYEQYFGPGTRLTVT.

The chain is built from TRBV7-2 and TRBJ1-5; D might be TRBD1 (6 bases). The germline V gene encodes CDR1 SGHTA and CDR2 FQGNSA. The CDR3 covers 15 residues. Trimming cost V 3 bases and J 0 bases, with 9 bases left between them. DNA for the CDR3: TGTGCCAGCAGCTTCCAGGGGAGTAGCAATCAGCCCCAGCATTTT. Protein: CASSFQGSSNQPQHF.

The chain employs TRBV4-2 and TRBJ2-7, with a tentative D call TRBD1 (6 bases). The V end lost 3 bases, the J end lost 1 base, and 19 bases lay between the germline ends. CDR3 size: 17 residues. CDR1 and CDR2 (germline): LGHNA, YNFKEQ. CDR3 nucleotides: TGTGCCAGCAGCCATCCCCAGGGGCCTCGAGGGTCCTACGAGCAGTACTTC. This sequence encodes CASSHPQGPRGSYEQYF.

This clone has just a few counts. V usage is TRBV15 and J usage is TRBJ1-5; no definite D call. CDR1 and CDR2 (germline): LNHNV, YYDKDF (reference sequence). The germline V and J ends were trimmed by 0 bases and 7 bases, with 10 bases remaining between them. The CDR3 loop spans 14 amino acids. Here the CDR3 DNA reads TGTGCCACCAGCAGAGATCGGAAGGGACAGCCCCAGCATTTT. This codes for CATSRDRKGQPQHF.

The rearrangement links TRBV18 to TRBJ2-3, with D maybe TRBD2 (5 bases). The germline V gene has CDR1 KGHSH and CDR2 LQKENI. The CDR3 has 14 residues. Trimming pared 2 bases from V and 6 bases from J, leaving 12 bases between. Written as DNA, the CDR3 is TGTGCCAGCTCACCAAACCGCCGCGGGGATACGCAGTATTTT. As protein: CASSPNRRGDTQYF.

The chain has TRBV7-9 and TRBJ2-5, with D unresolved. Germline-derived CDR1 and CDR2 are SEHNR and FQNEAQ (reference sequence). V lost 2 bases, J lost 4 bases, and 8 bases lay in between. The CDR3 is 13 amino acids. CDR3 nucleotide sequence: TGTGCCAGCAGCTTATTAATTGGAGAGACCCAGTACTTC. It yields the protein CASSLLIGETQYF.

For the CDR3, the DNA is TGTGCTAGTGGTTCCGGGACTAGGACTTTGAGAGATACGCAGTATTTT. Its translation is CASGSGTRTLRDTQYF. The chain recombines TRBV12-5 with TRBJ2-3; 8 nucleotides agree with TRBD2. CDR1 and CDR2 (germline): LGHNT, FRNRAP. J gave up 5 bases and V 4 bases, and 11 bases lay outside the gene matches. The CDR3 is made up of 16 amino acids.

V gene TRBV7-2 combines with J gene TRBJ1-2, with a weak D call TRBD1 (6 bases). The CDR3 runs to 13 residues. V shed 5 bases and J shed 8 bases, with 15 bases lying between them. Per germline, CDR1 SGHTA and CDR2 FQGNSA. The CDR3: CASSGQQGSGYTF. The CDR3, as DNA: TGTGCCAGCAGCGGCCAACAGGGTTCGGGCTACACCTTC.